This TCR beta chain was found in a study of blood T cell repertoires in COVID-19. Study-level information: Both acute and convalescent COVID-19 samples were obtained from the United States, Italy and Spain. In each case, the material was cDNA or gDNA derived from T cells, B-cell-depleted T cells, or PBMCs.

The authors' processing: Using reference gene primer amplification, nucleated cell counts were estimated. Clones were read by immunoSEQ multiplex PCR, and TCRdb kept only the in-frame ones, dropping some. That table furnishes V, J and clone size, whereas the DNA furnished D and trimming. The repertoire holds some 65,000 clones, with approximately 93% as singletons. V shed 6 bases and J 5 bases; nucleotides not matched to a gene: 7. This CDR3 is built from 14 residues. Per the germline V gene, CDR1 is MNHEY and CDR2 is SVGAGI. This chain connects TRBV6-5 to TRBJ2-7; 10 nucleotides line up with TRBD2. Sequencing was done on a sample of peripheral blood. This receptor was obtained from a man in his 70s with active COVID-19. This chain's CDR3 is CASRTSGAPHEQYV. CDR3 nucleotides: TGTGCCAGCAGAACTAGCGGGGCCCCCCACGAGCAGTACGTC.